A selection of T cell receptor beta chains follows, all from one sample in a study of blood T cell repertoires in COVID-19. Clones were sequenced by immunoSEQ multiplex PCR, and TCRdb holds only the in-frame ones, with some missing. The repertoire holds 250,000 or so clones, with 75% to 90% as singletons. The specimen sequenced was PBMCs or T cells enriched from blood (not recorded which). The receptors were sampled from a woman under 40 who had been exposed to COVID-19. Each CDR3 is given with its conserved first and last residue. The D gene is left open where the match is weak. Only some rows state a clone size, as once, few, many or a class for expanded clones.

TRBJ1-4 | 14 | - | - | TRBV19 | CASSIVEGNEKLFF | TGTGCCAGTAGTATAGTGGAGGGTAATGAAAAACTGTTTTTT
TRBJ2-7 | 13 | - | - | TRBV2 | CASSEARNYEQYF | TGTGCCAGCAGTGAAGCGCGTAACTACGAGCAGTACTTC
TRBJ2-2 | 15 | TRBD1 | - | TRBV18 | CASSPGTGEIRELFF | TGTGCCAGCTCACCAGGGACAGGGGAGATCCGGGAGCTGTTTTTT
TRBJ1-2 | 14 | TRBD1 | - | TRBV3-1/TRBV3-2 | CASSRLTGGGGYTF | TGTGCCAGCAGCCGATTAACAGGGGGAGGTGGCTACACCTTC
TRBJ2-7 | 16 | TRBD2 | - | TRBV4-1 | CASSHSLRLAGEQQYF | TGCGCCAGCAGCCATAGTCTGAGACTAGCGGGAGAGCAGCAGTACTTC
TRBJ2-2 | 16 | - | - | TRBV14 | CASSQVNPAGTGELFF | TGTGCCAGCAGCCAAGTCAATCCAGCAGGGACCGGGGAGCTGTTTTTT
TRBJ2-3 | 19 | TRBD1 | - | TRBV7-9 | CASTSRGIVGTGDTDTQYF | TGTGCCAGCACTTCTAGGGGTATTGTTGGGACAGGGGACACAGATACGCAGTATTTT
TRBJ2-3 | 16 | - | - | TRBV3-1/TRBV3-2 | CASSPRGDSSTDTQYF | TGTGCCAGCAGCCCTAGGGGGGACAGTAGCACAGATACGCAGTATTTT
TRBJ2-7 | 16 | TRBD2 | - | TRBV2 | CASSEIGSGRSHEQYF | TGTGCCAGCAGTGAAATCGGTAGCGGGAGGTCCCACGAGCAGTACTTC
TRBJ1-2 | 13 | - | - | TRBV30 | CAWTAGNHYGYTF | TGTGCCTGGACCGCCGGGAACCACTATGGCTACACCTTC
TRBJ2-1 | 20 | TRBD2 | - | TRBV5-1 | CASGPGLAGGRLATYNEQFF | TGCGCCAGCGGACCTGGACTAGCGGGAGGGCGTTTAGCTACCTACAATGAGCAGTTCTTC
TRBJ2-7 | 12 | - | - | TRBV30 | CAWSPRDYEQYF | TGTGCCTGGAGTCCCAGGGACTACGAGCAGTACTTC
TRBJ2-5 | 12 | - | - | TRBV6-5 | CATQGPPKTQYF | TGTGCCACCCAGGGCCCCCCGAAGACCCAGTACTTC
TRBJ2-7 | 15 | - | - | TRBV2 | CASSPQSGGPREQYF | TGTGCCAGCAGCCCGCAGTCCGGAGGGCCTCGAGAGCAGTACTTC
TRBJ2-7 | 15 | - | - | TRBV21-1 | CASSKLPSGSYEQYF | TGTGCCAGCAGCAAACTACCGAGCGGATCCTACGAGCAGTACTTC
TRBJ2-1 | 16 | TRBD2 | - | TRBV7-9 | CASSLVPGGTYNEQFF | TGTGCCAGCAGCTTAGTTCCGGGAGGAACCTACAATGAGCAGTTCTTC
TRBJ2-7 | 15 | TRBD2 | - | TRBV2 | CASSEGTSGYYEQYF | TGTGCCAGCAGTGAAGGGACTAGCGGATACTACGAGCAGTACTTC
TRBJ1-1 | 16 | TRBD1 | - | TRBV19 | CASSPNPTGLNTEAFF | TGTGCCAGTAGTCCCAACCCGACAGGGCTGAACACTGAAGCTTTCTTT
TRBJ1-5 | 17 | - | - | TRBV5-1 | CASSPRPGKNGNQPQHF | TGCGCCAGCAGCCCCCGGCCAGGGAAAAACGGCAATCAGCCCCAGCATTTT
TRBJ1-2 | 13 | TRBD1 | - | TRBV6-5 | CASSREGADGYTF | TGTGCCAGCAGCCGAGAGGGGGCCGATGGCTACACCTTC
TRBJ1-3 | 15 | - | - | TRBV27 | CASSSLRHDGNTIYF | TGTGCCAGCAGTTCCCTTCGACACGATGGAAACACCATATATTTT
TRBJ2-3 | 18 | TRBD2 | - | TRBV10-2 | CASSERRLAGVGTDTQYF | TGCGCCAGCAGTGAGCGGAGACTAGCGGGAGTGGGTACAGATACGCAGTATTTT
TRBJ1-1 | 14 | TRBD1 | - | TRBV18 | CASSLQGGRTEAFF | TGTGCCAGCTCACTACAGGGGGGAAGGACTGAAGCTTTCTTT
TRBJ1-2 | 14 | - | - | TRBV2 | CASSSGSPNYGYTF | TGTGCCAGCAGTTCAGGGTCCCCTAACTATGGCTACACCTTC
TRBJ1-2 | 13 | TRBD1 | - | TRBV29-1 | CSVVGQGTYGYTF | TGCAGCGTTGTTGGACAGGGAACCTATGGCTACACCTTC
TRBJ1-2 | 15 | TRBD1 | - | TRBV19 | CASSSGTGRWYGYTF | TGTGCCAGTAGTTCTGGGACAGGGCGGTGGTATGGCTACACCTTC
TRBJ2-7 | 15 | TRBD1 | - | TRBV19 | CASSIEGGQGYEQYF | TGTGCCAGTAGTATCGAGGGGGGACAGGGCTACGAGCAGTACTTC
TRBJ2-3 | 16 | - | - | TRBV21-1 | CASSKARGPRTDTQYF | TGTGCCAGCAGCAAAGCGCGGGGCCCGAGGACAGATACGCAGTATTTT
TRBJ1-4 | 11 | - | - | TRBV30 | CAWANLEKLFF | TGTGCCTGGGCCAACTTGGAAAAACTGTTTTTT
TRBJ2-2 | 16 | TRBD2 | - | TRBV5-6 | CASSLVGRERTGELFF | TGTGCCAGCAGCTTGGTCGGGCGGGAGAGGACCGGGGAGCTGTTTTTT
TRBJ2-7 | 13 | TRBD1 | once | TRBV9 | CASSATGSYEQYF | TGTGCCAGCAGCGCGACAGGGTCCTACGAGCAGTACTTC
TRBJ1-3 | 17 | - | - | TRBV5-1 | CASSLATGPFSGNTIYF | TGCGCCAGCAGCTTGGCGACAGGCCCTTTCTCTGGAAACACCATATATTTT
TRBJ1-1 | 15 | - | - | TRBV6-1 | CASSEGVGGRVEAFF | TGTGCCAGCAGTGAAGGAGTCGGGGGGCGAGTTGAAGCTTTCTTT
TRBJ1-2 | 12 | TRBD1 | - | TRBV30 | CAWSVGGGGYTF | TGTGCCTGGAGTGTAGGAGGGGGCGGCTACACCTTC
TRBJ2-5 | 19 | TRBD2 | - | TRBV10-2 | CASSDRTSGRAQYQETQYF | TGCGCCAGCAGTGACCGCACCAGCGGGAGGGCCCAGTACCAAGAGACCCAGTACTTC
TRBJ1-6 | 17 | TRBD1 | - | TRBV18 | CASSPPRDRGKNSPLHF | TGTGCCAGCTCACCACCCCGGGACAGGGGAAAAAATTCACCCCTCCACTTT
TRBJ1-1 | 13 | - | - | TRBV30 | CAWSADLGTEAFF | TGTGCCTGGAGTGCGGACTTGGGCACTGAAGCTTTCTTT
TRBJ2-1 | 14 | TRBD2 | - | TRBV9 | CASSVSGTSNEQFF | TGTGCCAGCAGCGTTTCCGGGACTAGCAATGAGCAGTTCTTC
TRBJ1-1 | 14 | TRBD1 | - | TRBV6-2/TRBV6-3 | CASSSGTGDLQAFF | TGTGCCAGCAGTTCCGGGACAGGGGATCTTCAAGCTTTCTTT
TRBJ2-5 | 15 | TRBD2 | - | TRBV9 | CASSVGPAGAETQYF | TGTGCCAGCAGCGTAGGCCCAGCGGGAGCGGAGACCCAGTACTTC
TRBJ2-2 | 18 | TRBD2 | - | TRBV3-1/TRBV3-2 | CASSQGVSAGVGTGELFF | TGTGCCAGCAGCCAAGGTGTGTCGGCGGGAGTAGGAACCGGGGAGCTGTTTTTT
TRBJ1-5 | 14 | - | - | TRBV25-1 | CASSEGQINQPQHF | TGTGCCAGCAGTGAAGGACAGATAAATCAGCCCCAGCATTTT
TRBJ2-7 | 13 | - | few | TRBV30 | CAWTPSEDYEQYF | TGTGCCTGGACCCCTTCCGAGGACTACGAGCAGTACTTC
TRBJ2-1 | 15 | TRBD2 | - | TRBV5-1 | CASSPGTSGKVEQFF | TGCGCCAGCAGCCCCGGGACTAGCGGGAAAGTTGAGCAGTTCTTC
TRBJ1-2 | 14 | - | - | TRBV19 | CASSTGVMRSGYTF | TGTGCCAGTAGTACAGGGGTGATGAGGAGTGGCTACACCTTC
TRBJ1-1 | 13 | TRBD1 | - | TRBV27 | CASRGTGDTEAFF | TGTGCCAGCAGAGGGACAGGGGACACTGAAGCTTTCTTT
TRBJ1-1 | 13 | TRBD1 | - | TRBV18 | CASSGQGATEAFF | TGTGCCAGCTCAGGACAGGGGGCCACTGAAGCTTTCTTT
TRBJ1-6 | 19 | TRBD1 | once | TRBV4-1 | CASSQDRAGGASFNSPLHF | TGCGCCAGCAGCCAAGATCGAGCAGGGGGCGCCTCCTTTAATTCACCCCTCCACTTT
TRBJ2-7 | 14 | TRBD2 | - | TRBV27 | CASSSGLGSYEQYF | TGTGCCAGCAGTTCTGGACTAGGTAGTTACGAGCAGTACTTC
TRBJ2-2 | 17 | TRBD2 | - | TRBV7-2 | CASSSSGGRARNGELFF | TGTGCCAGCAGCTCGAGTGGGGGGAGGGCCAGGAACGGGGAGCTGTTTTTT
TRBJ2-3 | 14 | TRBD2 | - | TRBV5-1 | CASSWGLGTDTQYF | TGCGCCAGCAGCTGGGGACTAGGTACGGATACGCAGTATTTT
TRBJ1-4 | 14 | - | - | TRBV3-1/TRBV3-2 | CASSGGGPNEKLFF | TGTGCCAGCAGCGGGGGGGGCCCCAATGAAAAACTGTTTTTT
TRBJ1-2 | 14 | - | - | TRBV4-1 | CASSQAGGSYGYTF | TGCGCCAGCAGCCAAGCGGGGGGGTCCTATGGCTACACCTTC
TRBJ2-1 | 16 | - | - | TRBV6-5 | CASSYRPTLSYNEQFF | TGTGCCAGCAGTTACCGCCCGACACTCTCCTACAATGAGCAGTTCTTC
TRBJ2-3 | 14 | TRBD1 | - | TRBV18 | CASSPSGGFDTQYF | TGTGCCAGCTCACCTTCAGGGGGCTTTGATACGCAGTATTTT
TRBJ2-1 | 11 | - | - | TRBV4-2 | CASSQDEAQFF | TGTGCCAGCAGCCAAGACGAGGCGCAGTTCTTC
TRBJ1-5 | 13 | - | - | TRBV12-3/TRBV12-4 | CASSTNRGQPQHF | TGTGCCAGCAGCACTAACCGAGGGCAGCCCCAGCATTTT
TRBJ2-3 | 14 | - | - | TRBV2 | CADKAAPVTDTQYF | TGTGCCGACAAAGCGGCCCCCGTCACAGATACGCAGTATTTT
TRBJ2-5 | 13 | - | - | TRBV5-4 | CASSLNGEETQYF | TGTGCCAGCAGCTTGAACGGAGAAGAGACCCAGTACTTC
TRBJ2-7 | 13 | - | - | TRBV2 | CASSPGGPYEQYF | TGTGCCAGCAGCCCCGGAGGGCCCTACGAGCAGTACTTC